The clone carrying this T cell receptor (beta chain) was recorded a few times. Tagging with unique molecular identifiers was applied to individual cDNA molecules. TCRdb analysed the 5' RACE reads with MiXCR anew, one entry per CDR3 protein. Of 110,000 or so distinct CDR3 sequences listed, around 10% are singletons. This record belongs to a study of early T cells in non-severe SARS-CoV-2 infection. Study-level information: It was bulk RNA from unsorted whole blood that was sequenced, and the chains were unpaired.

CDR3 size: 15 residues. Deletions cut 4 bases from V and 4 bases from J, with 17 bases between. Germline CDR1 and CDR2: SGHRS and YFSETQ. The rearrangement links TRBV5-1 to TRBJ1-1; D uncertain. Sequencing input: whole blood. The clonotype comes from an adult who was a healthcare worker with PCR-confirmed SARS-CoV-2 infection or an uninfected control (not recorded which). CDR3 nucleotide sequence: TGCGCCAGCAGCCCCGGCGGGGTTGTGGGCACTGAAGCTTTCTTT. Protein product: CASSPGGVVGTEAFF. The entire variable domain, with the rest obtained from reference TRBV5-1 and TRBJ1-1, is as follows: KAGVTQTPRYLIKTRGQQVTLSCSPISGHRSVSWYQQTPGQGLQFLFEYFSETQRNKGNFPGRFSGRQFSNSRSEMNVSTLELGDSALYLCASSPGGVVGTEAFFGQGTRLTVV.